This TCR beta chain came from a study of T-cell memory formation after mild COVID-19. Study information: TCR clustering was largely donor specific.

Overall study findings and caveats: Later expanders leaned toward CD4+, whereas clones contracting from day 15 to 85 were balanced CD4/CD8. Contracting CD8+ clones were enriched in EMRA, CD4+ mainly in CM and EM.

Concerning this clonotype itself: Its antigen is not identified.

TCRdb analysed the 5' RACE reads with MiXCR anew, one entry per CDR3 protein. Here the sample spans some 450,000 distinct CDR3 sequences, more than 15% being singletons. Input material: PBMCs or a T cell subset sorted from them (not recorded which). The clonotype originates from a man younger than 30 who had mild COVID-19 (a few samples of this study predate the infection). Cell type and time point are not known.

The DNA for the CDR3 is TGTGCCAGCTCACCAGGGGCCCTTAAGGGGCAGTTCTTC. This codes for CASSPGALKGQFF. This chain links TRBV18 with TRBJ2-1; possible D gene TRBD1, 5 bases. The CDR3 consists of 13 residues. CDR1 and CDR2 from the germline V gene are KGHSH and LQKENI. V lost 2 bases and J 12 bases, leaving 14 bases between the germline ends.